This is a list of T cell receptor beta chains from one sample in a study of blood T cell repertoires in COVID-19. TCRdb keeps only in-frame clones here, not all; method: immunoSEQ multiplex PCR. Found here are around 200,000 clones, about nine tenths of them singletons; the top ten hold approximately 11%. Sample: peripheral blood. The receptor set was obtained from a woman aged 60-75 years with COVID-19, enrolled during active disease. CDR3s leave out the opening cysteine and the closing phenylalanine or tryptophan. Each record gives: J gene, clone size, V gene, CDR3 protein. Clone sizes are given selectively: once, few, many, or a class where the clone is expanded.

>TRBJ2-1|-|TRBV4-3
ASSQEKGHLSYNEQF
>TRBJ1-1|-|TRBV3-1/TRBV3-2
ASSQAGGLGTEAF
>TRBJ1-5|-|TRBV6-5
ASSYSAPGQPQH
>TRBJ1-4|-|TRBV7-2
ASSFGGLNEKLF
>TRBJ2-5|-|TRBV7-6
ASSLLPDTKETQY
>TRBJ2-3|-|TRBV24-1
ATSGSPGADTQY
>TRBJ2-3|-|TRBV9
ASSAGGLALADTQY
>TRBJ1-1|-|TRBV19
ASSIVRGQANTEAF
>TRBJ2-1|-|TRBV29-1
SVGGQGSNEQF
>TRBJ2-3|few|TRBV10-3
AISEDRGRTDTQY
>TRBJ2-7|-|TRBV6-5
ASSLLPGTGVGEQY
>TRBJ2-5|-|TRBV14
ASSLTGIEETQY
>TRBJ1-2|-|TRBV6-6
ASSGQGGANYGYT
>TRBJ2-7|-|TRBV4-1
ASSQPGPSPYEQY
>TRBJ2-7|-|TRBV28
ASKQGGSYEQY
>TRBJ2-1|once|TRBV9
ASSAGPNLALGENEQF
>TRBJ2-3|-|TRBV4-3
ASSRDINTDTQY
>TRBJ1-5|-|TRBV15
ATSSRTGPNQPQH
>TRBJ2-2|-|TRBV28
ASSPSGQGATGELF
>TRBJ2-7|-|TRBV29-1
SVEWNGGHLYEQY
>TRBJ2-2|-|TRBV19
ASSIREGNTGELF
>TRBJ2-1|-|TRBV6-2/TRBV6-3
ASSSHGLAGENEQF
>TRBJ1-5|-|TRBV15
ATSKEPGQGASNQPQH
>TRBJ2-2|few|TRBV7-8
ASSLGGPLPGELF
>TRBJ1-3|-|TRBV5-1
ASRFSSGNTIY
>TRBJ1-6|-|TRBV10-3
ATRIGQADNSPLH
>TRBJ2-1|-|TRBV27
ASSGLAGINEQF
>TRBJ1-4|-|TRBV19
ASSIRGSTNEKLF
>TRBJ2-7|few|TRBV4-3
ASSQDQGRREQY
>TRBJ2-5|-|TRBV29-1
SVGQGLGETQY
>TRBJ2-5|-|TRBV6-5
AHGRGPEETQY
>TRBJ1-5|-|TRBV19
ASRGQGADQPQH
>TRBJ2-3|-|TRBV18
ASSPLTSGGVKDTQY
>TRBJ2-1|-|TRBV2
ASRRGAGLGGEQF
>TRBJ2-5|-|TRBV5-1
ASRGGEETQY
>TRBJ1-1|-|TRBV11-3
ASSARSGDPTEAF
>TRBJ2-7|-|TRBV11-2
ASSFGVTREQY
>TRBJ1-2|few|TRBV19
ASREPGQGMRGYT
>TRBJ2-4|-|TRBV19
ASTLAGGLWGKNIQY
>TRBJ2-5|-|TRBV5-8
ASSTRLGIRETQY
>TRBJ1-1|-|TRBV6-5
ASNRASGTEAF
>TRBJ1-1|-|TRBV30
AWSLADTEAF
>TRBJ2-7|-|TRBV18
ASSPRAGERYEQY
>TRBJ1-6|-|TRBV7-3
ASSTRQNSPLH
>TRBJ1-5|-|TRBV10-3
AIRGQGSNQPQH
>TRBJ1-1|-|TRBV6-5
ASSYNRNTEAF
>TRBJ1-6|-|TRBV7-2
ASSLDISVRSNSPLH
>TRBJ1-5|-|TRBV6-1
ASSEIIRTINPQH
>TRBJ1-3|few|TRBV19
ASIRQGARGNTIY
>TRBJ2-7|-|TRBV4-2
ASSQSSGEQY
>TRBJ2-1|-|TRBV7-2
ASSQRSVTYNEQF
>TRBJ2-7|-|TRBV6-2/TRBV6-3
ASSYETSAVSYEQY
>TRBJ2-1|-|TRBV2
ASSPGTINEQF
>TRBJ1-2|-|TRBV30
AWRAYGYT
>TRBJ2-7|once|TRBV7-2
ASSAVAGSYEQY
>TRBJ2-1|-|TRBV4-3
ASSHKTIAHNEQF
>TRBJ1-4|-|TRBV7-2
ASSYYRGRKLF